This TCR beta chain appears in the sequencing data of a study of identical twins. Study-wide points: The study found excess low generation probability among twin-shared out-of-frame alpha sequences.

As for this clonotype: The antigen remains undetermined.

The CDR3 covers 14 residues. Germline V gives CDR1 SEHNR, CDR2 FQNEAQ (reference sequence). V shed 7 bases and J 4 bases; nucleotides not matched to a gene: 3. TCRdb re-analysed the 5' RACE reads in MiXCR, keeping a single row per CDR3 protein. The table shows approximately 300,000 distinct CDR3 sequences, with roughly 8.6% occurring only once. Another study also made use of these data, one on yellow fever vaccine responses in identical twins.

This chain links TRBV7-9 with TRBJ2-5; 13 nucleotides match TRBD2. The sequenced material came from CD8+ T cells sorted from blood. This TCR was sampled from a woman between 18 and 29 years old in good health. DNA for the CDR3: TGTGCCAGCATCCGGACTAGCGGGGGAGAGACCCAGTACTTC. This gives the protein CASIRTSGGETQYF.